A single sample is the source of the 27 T cell receptor beta chains below, sequenced in a study of shared clonotypes between healthy human individuals. Produced via immunoSEQ multiplex PCR; TCRdb's table is partial and in-frame only. The repertoire holds over a million clones, with approximately 96% as singletons. Input material: naive CD4+ T cells sorted from blood. The subset here: CD45RA+ positively selected. These receptors were taken from a man under 40 in good health.

This clone has a single count. The chain employs TRBV5-6 and TRBJ2-2, with unresolved D. The length of the CDR3 is 14 residues. Germline V gene lookup returns CDR1 SGHDT and CDR2 YYEEEE. V lost 4 bases and J 4 bases, leaving 11 bases between the germline ends. CDR3 sequence: CASSATLLTGELFF. The CDR3, as DNA: TGTGCCAGCAGCGCGACCCTACTCACCGGGGAGCTGTTTTTT. The whole variable domain, filled in from reference TRBV5-6 and TRBJ2-2, reads DAGVTQSPTHLIKTRGQQVTLRCSPKSGHDTVSWYQQALGQGPQFIFQYYEEEERQRGNFPDRFSGHQFPNYSSELNVNALLLGDSALYLCASSATLLTGELFFGEGSRLTVL.

J is TRBJ2-7 and V is TRBV5-4; D call uncertain. The CDR3 is made up of 15 amino acids. V was shortened by 0 bases and J by 0 bases, with 10 bases between the two germline ends. The germline V gene encodes CDR1 SGHNT and CDR2 YYREEE (reference sequence). CDR3 DNA: TGTGCCAGCAGCTTGGACATTTCAGGCTCCTACGAGCAGTACTTC. This encodes CASSLDISGSYEQYF.

This clone occurred once. The chain couples TRBV11-2 to TRBJ2-7; 9 bases line up with TRBD1. CDR1 and CDR2 (germline): SGHAT, FQNNGV. The CDR3 covers 15 residues. Trimming took 3 bases from V and 3 from J; bases not matched to a gene: 6. This CDR3 is CASSFKGTGFYEQYF. The DNA for the CDR3 is TGTGCCAGCAGCTTTAAAGGGACAGGGTTCTACGAGCAGTACTTC.

This chain uses TRBV7-2 with TRBJ2-1, with D unclear. Between the trimmed V and J ends, which lost 3 bases and 9 bases, there was a span of 9 bases. The germline V gene has CDR1 SGHTA and CDR2 FQGNSA. The CDR3 covers 12 residues. The CDR3 nucleotides are TGTGCCAGCAGCTTTAGCTACGGTGAGCAGTTCTTC. Protein sequence: CASSFSYGEQFF.

The chain recombines TRBV5-1 with TRBJ1-5; TRBD1 agrees at 8 bases. CDR1 and CDR2 (germline): SGHRS, YFSETQ. The CDR3 has 14 residues. Trimming took 4 bases from V and 4 from J; bases not matched to a gene: 4. CDR3: CASSSTGGNQPQHF. The CDR3 nucleotides are TGCGCCAGCAGCAGTACAGGGGGGAATCAGCCCCAGCATTTT.

The rearrangement uses TRBV7-2 and TRBJ2-3; D is uncertain. Trimming removed 6 bases from V and 0 bases from J, with 4 bases in between. The CDR3 spans 12 residues. CDR1 is SGHTA and CDR2 is FQGNSA in the germline V gene. The CDR3 sequence: CASRVSTDTQYF. CDR3 coding DNA: TGTGCCAGCAGGGTGAGCACAGATACGCAGTATTTT.

The V call is TRBV11-3, the J call TRBJ2-7; a weak D match, TRBD2 (5 bases). Germline CDR1 SGHNT, CDR2 YENEEA. The V gene lost 3 bases and the J gene lost 6 bases, with 12 bases spanning the gap. CDR3 length: 13 residues. CDR3 coding DNA: TGTGCCAGCAGCTTCGTACTAGTCCGCGAGCAGTACTTC. Protein sequence: CASSFVLVREQYF.

The chain joins TRBV9 to TRBJ2-2; unclear D gene. The germline V gene has CDR1 SGDLS and CDR2 YYNGEE. There are 15 residues in the CDR3. Trimming pared 0 bases from V and 1 base from J, leaving 7 bases between. The CDR3 nucleotides read TGTGCCAGCAGCGTAGAGGTAGGGAACACCGGGGAGCTGTTTTTT. Translation gives CASSVEVGNTGELFF.

This rearrangement joins TRBV28 to TRBJ2-7; 7 nucleotides agree with TRBD1. Germline V gene data show CDR1 as MDHEN and CDR2 as SYDVKM. The length of the CDR3 is 15 residues. Trimming cost V 5 bases and J 1 base; bases outside gene matches: 8. The DNA of the CDR3 is TGTGCCAGCAGTCCACGCATGGACAGGTCCTACGAGCAGTACTTC. Translated, it gives CASSPRMDRSYEQYF.

The V call is TRBV6-1, the J call TRBJ2-7; TRBD1 agrees at 7 bases. V lost 2 bases to trimming and J lost 5 bases; unmatched junction nucleotides: 6. The length of the CDR3 is 14 residues. From germline, CDR1 is MNHNS and CDR2 SASEGT. CDR3 residues: CASSEKSRGNEQYF. The CDR3 bases are TGTGCCAGCAGTGAAAAGAGCAGGGGGAACGAGCAGTACTTC.

The chain combines TRBV5-1 with TRBJ2-3; D is unclear. Germline CDR1 reads SGHRS; CDR2 reads YFSETQ. The ends were cut back, 4 bases at V and 4 bases at J, with 10 bases in the middle. The CDR3 has 13 residues. Written as DNA, the CDR3 is TGCGCCAGCAGCCCCACGGTCCCAGATACGCAGTATTTT. It translates to CASSPTVPDTQYF.

This sequence joins TRBV29-1 and TRBJ1-1; a weak D match, TRBD1 (6 bases). The germline V and J ends were trimmed by 6 bases and 0 bases, with 17 bases remaining between them. CDR3 length equals 15 residues. Germline assignment: CDR1 SQVTM and CDR2 ANQGSEA. The CDR3 DNA reads TGCAGCGTGTGGGGAGGTCGGACAGTGAACACTGAAGCTTTCTTT. Its protein is CSVWGGRTVNTEAFF.

The chain is built from TRBV27 and TRBJ2-7; 9 bases are a match to TRBD2. From germline, CDR1 is MNHEY and CDR2 SMNVEV (reference sequence). The length of the CDR3 is 15 residues. With V trimmed by 5 bases and J by 3 bases, 8 bases remained unmatched. Here the CDR3 reads CASSRLAAGGYEQYF. For the CDR3, the DNA is TGTGCCAGCAGTAGACTAGCAGCGGGAGGCTACGAGCAGTACTTC.

The chain recombines TRBV11-2 with TRBJ1-1, with D unclear. This CDR3 is built from 13 residues. Germline lookup yields CDR1 SGHAT and CDR2 FQNNGV. The ends were cut back, 5 bases at V and 4 bases at J, with 11 bases in the middle. CDR3 nucleotide sequence: TGTGCCAGCAGCCGAGGAGCTGGCACTGAAGCTTTCTTT. Translated: CASSRGAGTEAFF. Full variable domain (remainder filled in from reference TRBV11-2 and TRBJ1-1): EAGVAQSPRYKIIEKRQSVAFWCNPISGHATLYWYQQILGQGPKLLIQFQNNGVVDDSQLPKDRFSAERLKGVDSTLKIQPAKLEDSAVYLCASSRGAGTEAFFGQGTRLTVV.

The J gene is TRBJ1-1, the V gene TRBV5-6, with 9 nucleotides matching TRBD1. Germline CDR1 and CDR2: SGHDT and YYEEEE. This CDR3 spans 15 amino acids. Trimming took 4 bases from V and 0 from J; bases not matched to a gene: 4. In nucleotides, the CDR3 is TGTGCCAGCAGCGCGGGGACAGGGCTGAACACTGAAGCTTTCTTT. It specifies CASSAGTGLNTEAFF.

The chain employs TRBV6-1 and TRBJ2-1, with 9 bases that match TRBD2. The V gene end was trimmed by 6 bases and the J gene end by 12 bases; junction bases not matched to a gene: 9. The CDR3 covers 13 residues. The V gene's germline CDR1 is MNHNS and CDR2 SASEGT. CDR3 coding DNA: TGTGCCAGCAGGACCGATAGCGGGAGAGGGCAGTTCTTC. Protein sequence: CASRTDSGRGQFF.

The rearrangement joins TRBV7-9 to TRBJ2-7; perhaps TRBD2 as D (5 bases). Germline V gives CDR1 SEHNR, CDR2 FQNEAQ (reference sequence). This CDR3 comprises 14 residues. The V end was cut by 3 bases, the J end by 1 base, with 10 bases between. CDR3 nucleotides: TGTGCCAGCAGCTTTACAGAGGGTTCCTACGAGCAGTACTTC. Translated, it gives CASSFTEGSYEQYF.

V usage is TRBV9 and J usage is TRBJ2-7; TRBD2 matches 9 bases. The CDR3 runs 16 residues. Germline CDR1 SGDLS, CDR2 YYNGEE. V was clipped by 4 bases and J by 2 bases; unmatched bases: 10. The CDR3 DNA reads as TGTGCCAGCAGCCCCGAGGCGGGAGGGCCAACCTACGAGCAGTACTTC. Amino acids: CASSPEAGGPTYEQYF. The full variable domain, its missing parts supplied by reference TRBV9 and TRBJ2-7, is DSGVTQTPKHLITATGQRVTLRCSPRSGDLSVYWYQQSLDQGLQFLIQYYNGEERAKGNILERFSAQQFPDLHSELNLSSLELGDSALYFCASSPEAGGPTYEQYFGPGTRLTVT.

This chain links TRBV7-2 with TRBJ1-2; TRBD1 is a possible D gene (6 bases). The CDR3 extends over 16 amino acids. Trimming left V 2 bases short and J 4 bases short, with 17 bases between. Germline V gene lookup returns CDR1 SGHTA and CDR2 FQGNSA. CDR3 sequence (DNA): TGTGCCAGCAGCTTAAGGGGGGGGCAACCAATCTATGGCTACACCTTC. Its protein is CASSLRGGQPIYGYTF. Supplemented by reference TRBV7-2 and TRBJ1-2, the full variable domain reads GAGVSQSPSNKVTEKGKDVELRCDPISGHTALYWYRQSLGQGLEFLIYFQGNSAPDKSGLPSDRFSAERTGGSVSTLTIQRTQQEDSAVYLCASSLRGGQPIYGYTFGSGTRLTVV.

V gene TRBV11-2 combines with J gene TRBJ2-1; the match to TRBD1 covers 7 bases. V lost 2 bases to trimming and J lost 4 bases; unmatched junction nucleotides: 2. CDR3 length: 14 amino acids. CDR1 SGHAT and CDR2 FQNNGV come from the germline V gene. CDR3: CASSLSGQYNEQFF. CDR3 in DNA: TGTGCCAGCAGCTTATCGGGACAGTACAATGAGCAGTTCTTC.

CDR3 DNA sequence: TGTGCCAGCAGCTTAGTGGGGGTGGGTTCCTATGGCTACACCTTC. It specifies CASSLVGVGSYGYTF. The V call is TRBV7-8, the J call TRBJ1-2; tentative D call: TRBD1 (5 bases). Germline-derived CDR1 and CDR2 are SGHVS and FQNEAQ. The CDR3 runs to 15 residues. The V end lost 1 base, the J end lost 4 bases, and 13 bases lay between the germline ends.

The V call is TRBV6-6, the J call TRBJ1-1, with D possibly being TRBD1 (5 bases). The germline gives CDR1 MNHNY, CDR2 SVGAGI (reference sequence). The CDR3 loop spans 12 amino acids. V shed 2 bases and J shed 10 bases, with 11 bases lying between them. CDR3 coding DNA: TGTGCCAGCAGTTACGAAGGGGACGCAGCTTTCTTT. This codes for CASSYEGDAAFF.

This chain uses TRBV25-1 with TRBJ1-2; D is unresolved. CDR1 and CDR2 (germline): MGHDK, SYGVNS. This CDR3 contains 13 residues. Trimming shortened V by 2 bases and J by 3 bases, and 7 bases separated the two germline ends. CDR3 in amino acids: CASSEPGDYGYTF. In DNA form, the CDR3 reads TGTGCCAGCAGTGAACCCGGGGACTATGGCTACACCTTC.

This chain links TRBV28 with TRBJ2-3; D gene unclear. Looked up from germline, CDR1 is MDHEN and CDR2 is SYDVKM. The CDR3 contains 13 residues. Trimming took 7 bases from V and 2 from J, leaving 10 bases between them. The CDR3: CASKVGVTDTQYF. The CDR3 region has the DNA TGTGCCAGCAAGGTTGGTGTCACAGATACGCAGTATTTT.

The V call is TRBV19, the J call TRBJ2-1, with D perhaps being TRBD1 or TRBD2 (5 bases each). The CDR3 extends over 13 amino acids. Germline V gene sequence: CDR1 LNHDA, CDR2 SQIVND (reference sequence). V was cut by 10 bases and J by 2 bases, with 12 bases left in between. The chain's CDR3 is CATGGQTYNEQFF. CDR3 DNA sequence: TGTGCCACTGGGGGTCAGACCTACAATGAGCAGTTCTTC.

The chain has TRBV7-8 and TRBJ2-7; 8 positions agree with TRBD2. Germline lookup yields CDR1 SGHVS and CDR2 FQNEAQ. V gave up 2 bases and J gave up 3 bases; unmatched junction bases: 9. The CDR3 spans 16 residues. CDR3 region: CASSLIPGGGNYEQYF. The CDR3 bases are TGTGCCAGCAGCTTAATACCCGGGGGGGGGAACTACGAGCAGTACTTC.

This chain connects TRBV9 to TRBJ2-2; 8 nucleotides align to TRBD2. CDR1 and CDR2 from the germline V gene are SGDLS and YYNGEE. V shed 0 bases, J shed 7 bases, and the junction held 5 bases outside the gene matches. CDR3 size: 15 residues. The CDR3, as DNA: TGTGCCAGCAGCGTAGCCGGGAGGGATAACGGGGAGCTGTTTTTT. Translating gives CASSVAGRDNGELFF.